This TCR beta chain was identified during a study of T cell responses to AZD1222 COVID-19 vaccine (dated by TCRdb to about 2021). Regarding the complete study: AZD1222 recipients given second doses at about 4 weeks or at about 12 weeks were pooled, since spike-specific TCR depth and breadth were not found to differ between the two schedules. TCR sequencing was performed for approximately 240 trial participants, of whom approximately 200 were given two doses of AZD1222 and approximately 26 were given two doses of MenACWY control vaccine. Enrollment into the trials was organized by age into subgroups of 18-55, 56-69 and 70-plus years, and those subgroups contained roughly 150, 30 and 60 TCR-sequenced participants, respectively. Broad study findings and their caveats: Conclusions about previously exposed vaccinees were limited because only six or seven AZD1222 recipients were SARS-CoV-2 seropositive at baseline. The 56-69-year group was small, and its depth increase did not reach significance, likely because of low power. Most participants were white British and females outnumbered males, and the authors suggested that clonal diversity may have been underestimated. Reportedly, almost half of the unique spike-specific TCRs recognized epitopes lying outside the regions that are mutated in the B.1.351 and B.1.1.7 variants. CD4 TCRs associated with the vaccine covered the entire spike protein, and the dominant responses were in regions 160-218 and 743-854. After two AZD1222 doses, spike-specific TCR breadth and depth were significantly higher than at day 0 and than in MenACWY recipients. No day 14 peak-response samples were available, so repertoires were characterized only after the peak T cell response.

Of note for this clone: Its antigen has not been determined. Per-base quality was not reported, and no clone a single base away is much larger than it.

The CDR3 regions of human TCRbeta chains were subjected to immunosequencing. Processing in the source paper ran as follows. TCRs in the repertoires were matched against a reference library of SARS-CoV-2-specific TCRs that had been generated with the MIRA antigen-specificity platform. Breadth was defined as the fraction of unique TCRs that were SARS-CoV-2-associated, and depth was defined as the fraction of total T cells that were SARS-CoV-2-associated. Using the MIRA data, each spike-specific TCR was assigned both to the spike region to which the TCR was reactive and to a CD4 or CD8 class. Log10-transformed breadth and depth values were compared by one-way ANOVA with Sidak's multiple comparisons tests. Entries here come from immuneACCESS through TCRdb and include only in-frame sequences with V and J called. Some clones fail to appear in such tables; in the studies checked, an unresolved V gene covers under half of the shortfall, and the cause of the remainder is unknown. V and J calls and clone size are copied from that table; D and trimming were computed from the DNA. The table for this sample lists 100,000 to 150,000 clones; roughly 89% of them were counted only once. The biggest ten clones account for less than 30% of the sample.

The sample's time point label, decoded: baseline before first vaccination. Samples from vaccinated people were obtained from the UK trials COV001 and COV002, which included a single-blind randomized controlled phase 2/3 trial of AZD1222 (ChAdOx1 nCoV-19) in healthy adults. For TCRbeta chain sequencing, PBMC samples were collected from trial participants at day 0 and at day 28 after the second dose. The CDR3 contains 14 residues, cysteine and phenylalanine counted. Only CDR3 DNA is held: 42 bases, read in frame from base 1. Trimmed from V: 8 bases; trimmed from J: 5 bases; junction bases lacking a gene match: 10. Sequences ENHRY (CDR1) and SYGVKD (CDR2) are obtained from the germline V gene.

In this chain, TRBV10-3 is recombined with TRBJ1-1; 8 junctional bases match TRBD1. This TCR came from an adult in good health. Sample: peripheral blood, taken on day 0 of AZD1222 vaccination. Here the CDR3 is given as CAIALARGQTEAFF. The nucleotide sequence reads TGTGCCATCGCATTAGCCAGGGGGCAAACTGAAGCTTTCTTT.